Given below is one T cell receptor beta chain in context. This record comes from a study of blood T cell repertoires in COVID-19. The CDR3 extends over 16 amino acids. J was trimmed by 0 bases and V by 4 bases; bases with no gene match: 4. Per germline, CDR1 PRHDT and CDR2 FYEKMQ (reference sequence). Participants reported their clinical history, and cohort assignment relied on those reports. Cohort 3 donors counted as recovered after two negative PCRs, clearance, or resolved symptoms. Method: immunoSEQ multiplex PCR; TCRdb's copy keeps in-frame clones and lacks some. The sample has 330,000 or so clones, over 80% seen once.

The chain links TRBV13 to TRBJ2-5, with 11 bases fitting TRBD2. The origin of this receptor is a man aged 25-45 years who had recovered from COVID-19. Sequenced sample: PBMCs or T cells enriched from blood (not recorded which). CDR3 nucleotide sequence: TGTGCCAGCAGCTCCAGACTAGCGGGGTACCAAGAGACCCAGTACTTC. This translates into CASSSRLAGYQETQYF.